The T cell receptor beta chain described here comes from a study of T cell repertoires in cytomegalovirus infection. The wider study: Public TCR beta signatures were indicative of both CMV infection and a matching HLA type. Study findings and constraints: Accumulated public TCR beta family frequency recognized individuals carrying CMV together with the relevant HLA.

TCRdb re-analysed the reads in MiXCR, keeping a single row per CDR3 protein. The sample comprises about 230,000 distinct CDR3 sequences, 6.5% of which are singletons, and 5.5% to 8% rests with the top ten. This clonotype was detected ten times or more. The antigen remains unidentified. Between the trimmed V and J ends, which lost 6 bases and 5 bases, there was a span of 20 bases. Germline V gene data show CDR1 as DFQATT and CDR2 as SNEGSKA (reference sequence). The CDR3 runs to 15 residues. The clonotype comes from a human donor in good health (CMV status not recorded). Some clones in this sample may be carry-over from other donors' samples. Sequenced: PBMCs. The genes are TRBV20-1 and TRBJ1-5, with a tentative D call TRBD1 (5 bases). In nucleotides, the CDR3 is TGCAGTGCGAGCGGTACCAGGGTCCCCCATCAGCCCCAGCATTTT. Amino acid sequence: CSASGTRVPHQPQHF.